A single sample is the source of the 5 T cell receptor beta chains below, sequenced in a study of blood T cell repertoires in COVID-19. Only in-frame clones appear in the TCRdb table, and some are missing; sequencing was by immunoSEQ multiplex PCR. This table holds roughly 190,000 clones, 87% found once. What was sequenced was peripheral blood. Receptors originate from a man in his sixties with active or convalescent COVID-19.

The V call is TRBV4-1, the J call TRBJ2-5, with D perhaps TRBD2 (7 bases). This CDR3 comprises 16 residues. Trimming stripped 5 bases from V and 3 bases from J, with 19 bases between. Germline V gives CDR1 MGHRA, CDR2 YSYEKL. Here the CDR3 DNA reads TGCGCCAGCAGCAGAGGCGCGGGGGACACAAAAGAGACCCAGTACTTC. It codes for CASSRGAGDTKETQYF.

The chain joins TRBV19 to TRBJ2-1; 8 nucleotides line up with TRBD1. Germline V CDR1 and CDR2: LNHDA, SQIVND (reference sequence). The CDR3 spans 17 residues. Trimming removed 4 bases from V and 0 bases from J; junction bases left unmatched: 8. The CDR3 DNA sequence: TGTGCCAGTAGTACACGGACAGGGACCAGCTCCTACAATGAGCAGTTCTTC. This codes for CASSTRTGTSSYNEQFF.

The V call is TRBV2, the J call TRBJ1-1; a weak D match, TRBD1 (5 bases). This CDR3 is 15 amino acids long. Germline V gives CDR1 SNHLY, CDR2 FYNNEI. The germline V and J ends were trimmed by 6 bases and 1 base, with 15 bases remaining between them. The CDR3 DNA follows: TGTGCCAGCAGGCGCAGGGAGGTTCGGAACACTGAAGCTTTCTTT. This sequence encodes CASRRREVRNTEAFF.

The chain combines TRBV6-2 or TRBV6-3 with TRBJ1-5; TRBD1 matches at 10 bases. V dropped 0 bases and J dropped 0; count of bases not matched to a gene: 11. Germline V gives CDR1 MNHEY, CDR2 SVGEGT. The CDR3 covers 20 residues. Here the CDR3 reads CASSYSIGTGATYSNQPQHF. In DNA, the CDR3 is TGTGCCAGCAGTTACTCAATTGGGACAGGGGCCACCTATAGCAATCAGCCCCAGCATTTT.

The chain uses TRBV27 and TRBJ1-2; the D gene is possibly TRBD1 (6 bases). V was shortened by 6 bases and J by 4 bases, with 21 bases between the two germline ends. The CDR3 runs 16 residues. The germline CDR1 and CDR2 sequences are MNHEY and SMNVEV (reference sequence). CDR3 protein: CASSLAWGQSFYGYTF. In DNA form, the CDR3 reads TGTGCCAGCAGCCTCGCGTGGGGGCAATCGTTCTATGGCTACACCTTC.